This entry lists 24 T cell receptor beta chains sequenced from one sample in a study of identical twins. TCRdb analysed the 5' RACE reads with MiXCR anew, one entry per CDR3 protein. Seen here are 550,000 to 700,000 distinct CDR3 sequences, 20% to 25% observed once, and the top ten hold 4% to 5.5%. This sample was also put to use in a study of T cells expressing NK-cell markers.

Sequencing used PBMCs. The receptor set was obtained from a woman aged 18 to 35 in good health.

The chain employs TRBV9 and TRBJ2-5, with a possible D match to TRBD2 (6 bases). Per germline, CDR1 SGDLS and CDR2 YYNGEE. The V and J ends lost 6 bases and 5 bases respectively, with 14 bases between them. The CDR3 sequence is 13 residues long. CDR3 sequence reads: CASNTGGMETQYF. Here the CDR3 DNA reads TGTGCCAGCAATACCGGCGGGATGGAGACCCAGTACTTC.

The chain employs TRBV30 and TRBJ2-7, with 7 bases aligning to TRBD2. The CDR3 totals 15 residues. Germline V gene data show CDR1 as GTSNPN and CDR2 as SVGIG (reference sequence). The junction had 8 bases not matched to a gene; V was cut back by 3 bases and J by 0 bases. The CDR3 loop reads CAWSASGSYSYEQYF. The CDR3 coding sequence is TGTGCCTGGAGCGCTAGCGGTAGTTACTCCTACGAGCAGTACTTC.

This chain joins TRBV20-1 and TRBJ1-5; TRBD1 aligns across 9 bases. Germline-derived CDR1 and CDR2 are DFQATT and SNEGSKA (reference sequence). Germline trimming cut 4 bases from V and 6 bases from J; bases unmatched to any gene: 4. The CDR3 has 13 amino acids. The CDR3 reads CSATGQGGQPQHF. The CDR3 DNA is TGCAGTGCTACGGGACAGGGAGGTCAGCCCCAGCATTTT.

This chain uses TRBV5-6 with TRBJ2-1; 8 bases align to TRBD2. V lost 6 bases to trimming and J lost 0 bases; unmatched junction nucleotides: 5. Per germline, CDR1 SGHDT and CDR2 YYEEEE. The CDR3 extends over 15 amino acids. The CDR3 reads CASTLAGTSYNEQFF. In DNA form, the CDR3 reads TGTGCCAGCACCCTAGCGGGCACCTCCTACAATGAGCAGTTCTTC.

The chain has TRBV5-1 and TRBJ2-1; D not certain. Germline V gene data show CDR1 as SGHRS and CDR2 as YFSETQ. The CDR3 extends over 14 amino acids. V dropped 0 bases and J dropped 6 bases, with 10 bases sitting between them. CDR3 loop: CASSLAGLPNEQFF. In nucleotides, the CDR3 is TGCGCCAGCAGCTTGGCTGGCCTGCCCAATGAGCAGTTCTTC.

This chain uses TRBV7-2 with TRBJ2-3; 10 positions match TRBD1. After removal of 6 bases from V and 5 bases from J, the junction contained 5 bases not matched to a gene. Germline V gene data show CDR1 as SGHTA and CDR2 as FQGNSA. There are 14 residues in the CDR3. In nucleotides, the CDR3 is TGTGCCAGCAGTGACAGGGGGCAGGGAGATACGCAGTATTTT. This gives the protein CASSDRGQGDTQYF.

This clonotype has just a few counts. The chain is built from TRBV10-3 and TRBJ2-1; 15 nucleotides agree with TRBD2. The germline gives CDR1 ENHRY, CDR2 SYGVKD. J lost 8 bases, V lost 6 bases, and 11 bases had no gene match. The CDR3 covers 17 residues. This CDR3 reads CAIREGLAGGTGYEQFF. In DNA, the CDR3 is TGTGCCATCAGGGAGGGACTAGCGGGAGGAACCGGATATGAGCAGTTCTTC.

The V gene is TRBV5-1, the J gene TRBJ2-5, with D possibly matching TRBD2 (5 bases). The CDR3 runs to 18 residues. CDR1 is SGHRS, CDR2 YFSETQ, per germline. V gave up 0 bases and J gave up 2 bases, with 20 bases separating them. As DNA, the CDR3 is TGCGCCAGCAGCTTGGGTGATCGAGCGGACGCCTCTCAAGAGACCCAGTACTTC. This sequence encodes CASSLGDRADASQETQYF.

This clonotype showed up just a few times. The rearrangement links TRBV7-9 to TRBJ2-1, with a possible D match to TRBD1 (6 bases). The ends were cut back, 3 bases at V and 6 bases at J, with 21 bases in the middle. The germline CDR1 and CDR2 sequences are SEHNR and FQNEAQ (reference sequence). The CDR3 consists of 17 residues. The CDR3: CASSFPSRTQGGNEQFF. CDR3 DNA: TGTGCCAGCAGCTTCCCCAGTAGGACTCAAGGGGGCAATGAGCAGTTCTTC.

The genes are TRBV20-1 and TRBJ2-3; 8 bases align to TRBD2. The V segment lost 7 bases and the J segment 1 base; nucleotides outside the gene matches: 4. This CDR3 contains 13 residues. Germline V gene data show CDR1 as DFQATT and CDR2 as SNEGSKA (reference sequence). The CDR3 DNA reads as TGCAGTGGAGGGCGGGGGGGCACAGATACGCAGTATTTT. Translated: CSGGRGGTDTQYF.

The genes are TRBV7-9 and TRBJ2-6, with D hard to call. The CDR3 loop spans 13 amino acids. CDR1 is SEHNR, CDR2 FQNEAQ, per germline (reference sequence). Trimming cost V 7 bases and J 4 bases, with 8 bases left between them. The CDR3 sequence is CASTGAGANVLTF. Written as DNA, the CDR3 is TGTGCCAGCACGGGCGCGGGGGCCAACGTCCTGACTTTC.

This clonotype was observed at least ten times. The V and J genes are TRBV12-3 or TRBV12-4 and TRBJ2-7; TRBD2 matches 7 bases. The junction had 7 bases not matched to a gene; V was cut back by 5 bases and J by 0 bases. CDR3 length: 15 residues. The CDR3 reads CASSPERGRSYEQYF. CDR3 nucleotides: TGTGCCAGCAGTCCTGAGCGGGGCCGCTCCTACGAGCAGTACTTC.

This clonotype was picked up a small number of times. The chain couples TRBV20-1 to TRBJ2-5; TRBD2 is a possible D gene (6 bases). The CDR3 has 14 amino acids. V was shortened by 0 bases and J by 7 bases, with 15 bases between the two germline ends. Germline CDR1 and CDR2: DFQATT and SNEGSKA (reference sequence). The CDR3 DNA reads as TGCAGTGCTAGAGATCAAACGGCGGGACTGACCCAGTACTTC. Translation gives CSARDQTAGLTQYF.

The J gene is TRBJ2-1, the V gene TRBV30, with TRBD1 identical over 7 bases. J gave up 0 bases and V 0 bases, and 5 bases lay outside the gene matches. CDR3 length equals 16 residues. Germline CDR1 and CDR2: GTSNPN and SVGIG (reference sequence). This CDR3 reads CAWSVLGQNSYNEQFF. Here the CDR3 DNA reads TGTGCCTGGAGTGTACTGGGACAGAACTCCTACAATGAGCAGTTCTTC.

This clonotype was seen a handful of times. The rearrangement uses TRBV7-2 and TRBJ1-1; 7 positions match TRBD1. Germline V gene sequence: CDR1 SGHTA, CDR2 FQGNSA. There are 14 residues in the CDR3. V trimming: 3 bases; J trimming: 4 bases; junction bases outside the gene matches: 5. The CDR3 reads CASSFSNRGTEAFF. The CDR3 bases are TGTGCCAGCAGCTTCAGTAACAGGGGCACTGAAGCTTTCTTT. Full variable domain (outside the CDR3, taken from reference TRBV7-2 and TRBJ1-1): GAGVSQSPSNKVTEKGKDVELRCDPISGHTALYWYRQSLGQGLEFLIYFQGNSAPDKSGLPSDRFSAERTGGSVSTLTIQRTQQEDSAVYLCASSFSNRGTEAFFGQGTRLTVV.

V is TRBV11-2 and J is TRBJ2-7, with 13 bases lining up with TRBD2. Unmatched junction bases numbered 11, after V lost 4 bases and J lost 2 bases. CDR1 and CDR2 (germline): SGHAT, FQNNGV. The CDR3 is 18 residues long. CDR3 nucleotides: TGTGCCAGCAGCTCGAATAGACTAGCGGGAGGACCTACCTACGAGCAGTACTTC. As protein: CASSSNRLAGGPTYEQYF.

This clonotype was seen a few times. CDR3: CASSPKGVTGSSYNEQFF. The CDR3, as DNA: TGTGCCAGCAGCCCTAAGGGAGTGACGGGGAGCTCCTACAATGAGCAGTTCTTC. The genes are TRBV11-2 and TRBJ2-1, with D possibly being TRBD2 (5 bases). Germline V CDR1 and CDR2: SGHAT, FQNNGV. The CDR3 is 18 residues long. Trimming left V 5 bases short and J 0 bases short, with 20 bases between.

This clonotype was found a few times. The V call is TRBV12-3 or TRBV12-4, the J call TRBJ2-1, with 9 bases fitting TRBD2. The CDR3 loop spans 15 amino acids. Trimming removed 1 base from V and 10 bases from J; junction bases left unmatched: 8. The CDR3, as DNA: TGTGCCAGCAGTTTAGGAGGCGGGGGGGCCGGAGAGCAGTTCTTC. It yields the protein CASSLGGGGAGEQFF.

This clonotype was observed a handful of times. V and J are TRBV20-1 and TRBJ2-1; TRBD2 matches 7 bases. CDR3 length: 15 amino acids. The germline V gene encodes CDR1 DFQATT and CDR2 SNEGSKA (reference sequence). The J segment lost 0 bases and the V segment lost 1 base, leaving 3 bases of the junction unmatched. The chain's CDR3 is CSARGGGGSYNEQFF. The CDR3 DNA reads as TGCAGTGCTAGAGGGGGCGGGGGCTCCTACAATGAGCAGTTCTTC.

This clonotype has just a few counts. This chain uses TRBV20-1 with TRBJ2-1; TRBD2 matches at 11 bases. J was trimmed by 5 bases and V by 1 base; bases with no gene match: 10. This CDR3 contains 17 residues. The germline V gene encodes CDR1 DFQATT and CDR2 SNEGSKA (reference sequence). CDR3 sequence reads: CSARVPSGGYRHNEQFF. In nucleotides, the CDR3 is TGCAGTGCTAGAGTTCCTAGCGGGGGGTACCGTCACAATGAGCAGTTCTTC.

The chain uses TRBV20-1 and TRBJ2-4, with 9 nucleotides matching TRBD2. Germline CDR1 is DFQATT and CDR2 is SNEGSKA (reference sequence). V lost 3 bases and J lost 3; bases outside the gene matches: 9. The CDR3 runs to 16 residues. The CDR3 loop is CSASNSGSGVKNIQYF. CDR3 DNA: TGCAGTGCTAGCAATAGCGGGAGTGGAGTCAAAAACATTCAGTACTTC.

The genes are TRBV20-1 and TRBJ2-5; 7 positions agree with TRBD2. This CDR3 comprises 15 residues. Germline V gene lookup returns CDR1 DFQATT and CDR2 SNEGSKA (reference sequence). Trimming removed 1 base from V and 4 bases from J; junction bases left unmatched: 9. CDR3 DNA: TGCAGTGCTAGAGTGGCTAGCGGATCCCTAGAGACCCAGTACTTC. Its translation: CSARVASGSLETQYF.

The V gene is TRBV13, the J gene TRBJ2-1, with 13 bases fitting TRBD2. CDR1 PRHDT and CDR2 FYEKMQ come from the germline V gene (reference sequence). The CDR3 sequence is 16 residues long. V shed 7 bases and J 2 bases; nucleotides not matched to a gene: 5. CDR3 sequence reads: CASTGTSGETYNEQFF. The CDR3 bases are TGTGCCAGCACCGGGACTAGCGGGGAGACCTACAATGAGCAGTTCTTC.

V and J are TRBV30 and TRBJ2-1; 10 positions match TRBD2. Germline V gene data show CDR1 as GTSNPN and CDR2 as SVGIG (reference sequence). The CDR3 has 16 amino acids. V lost 2 bases to trimming and J lost 4 bases; unmatched junction nucleotides: 8. The CDR3 here is CAWSSLTSGLYNEQFF. The DNA of the CDR3 is TGTGCCTGGAGTTCCTTGACTAGCGGGCTTTACAATGAGCAGTTCTTC.